The present T cell receptor beta chain was sequenced within a study of regulatory T cells in long-lasting Graves disease (TCRdb year 2021). At the level of the whole study: Patients with newly diagnosed Graves' disease had been on antithyroid drugs for under 3 months. Persistent Graves' disease patients were compared with newly diagnosed Graves' disease patients by peripheral blood TCR sequencing and RNA sequencing. The study took place in China and was registered as a clinical trial. A total of roughly 35 samples underwent TCR sequencing: about 13 from persistent and roughly 20 from newly diagnosed Graves' disease patients.

The sample's time point label, decoded: newly diagnosed GD, antithyroid drugs for less than 3 months. For both TCR sequencing and RNA sequencing, RNA was extracted from PBMCs in TRIzol. The diagnosis of Graves' disease followed American Thyroid Association guidelines. The patients came from an endocrinology department in Xi'an, China. From each patient, around 9.3 milliliters of peripheral blood was collected into an EDTA anticoagulant tube. PBMCs were isolated by Ficoll Paque Plus density gradient separation without further T cell sorting. An Agilent 2100 Bioanalyzer and agarose gel were used to assess RNA quality, and a NanoDrop 2000 was used to measure RNA concentration. Preparation of the library involved multiplex PCR. Sequencing was performed on an Illumina HiSeq 4000. To build TCR beta libraries, CDR3 regions were amplified by Arm-PCR using iRepertoire HTBI primers. Gel purification was performed on PCR products prior to sequencing. Processing in the source paper ran as follows. A total of 62 TRBV and 14 TRBJ segments were identified across samples and were used for gene usage analysis of CDR3 amino acid clonotypes. COPE and FqMerger were used to merge the filtered high-quality paired reads into contigs. BLAST was used to align contigs to IMGT TRBV, TRBD and TRBJ reference genes, with CDR3 defined following IMGT. Highly expanded clones were defined as clonotypes with a frequency above 0.1%. Shannon entropy was used to measure repertoire diversity, and the Gini coefficient was used to measure V-J evenness. Public clonotypes were defined as clonotypes shared by more than one individual. In-frame beta chains were kept once TCRdb had trimmed the public reads at Q25 with fastp and called clones with MiXCR. Entries that share a CDR3 protein sequence are merged under the most common genes and DNA. The V and J calls reflect TCRdb's pipeline rather than the authors' work. The sample table shows 600,000 to 650,000 distinct CDR3 sequences, and about 16% are seen once. The ten top clones hold about 18% of the sample.

This clonotype has at least ten counts. No cognate antigen has been identified for it. No much larger clone exists at a distance of one base, and base qualities are not known. The CDR3, cysteine through phenylalanine, is 15 amino acids long. Of the read, only the CDR3 DNA is kept; its 45 bases are in frame from base 1. Relative to germline, V is 0 bases shorter and J is 10 bases shorter, with 16 bases between their ends. CDR1 LNHNV and CDR2 YYDKDF were looked up in the germline V gene (reference sequence). What the work shows at the level of the full study, not this receptor alone: A larger number of public clonotypes was shared among persistent patients (more than 2,500) than among newly diagnosed patients (around 970). Compared with newly diagnosed patients, persistent Graves' disease patients had lower TCR Shannon entropy and fewer highly expanded clones, which suggests clonal expansion. Sequencing and analysis were limited to the TCR beta chain. TRBV28, TRBJ1-2 and TRBJ2-5 were preferentially used in persistent disease, while TRBV20-1 and TRBJ2-1 were favored in newly diagnosed disease. The authors noted that the small sample size was a limitation that may lower accuracy. Because the primary lesion, thyroid tissue, could not be accessed, the study looked at peripheral blood alone.

These data also formed part of another study, on T cells in Graves' hyperthyroidism and ophthalmopathy. The second study reports: Graves' hyperthyroidism was defined as stable when no progression to ophthalmopathy occurred over 18 months of follow-up. Hyperthyroidism patients were aged 18 to 65 years and newly diagnosed, with disease duration of less than 2 months. Exclusion was applied to patients with uncontrolled infections, other autoimmune diseases, pregnancy or lactation. Diagnoses relied on clinical symptoms, serum thyroxine and TRAb, thyroid ultrasound and orbital computed tomography. For the first round of RT-PCR on the TCR CDR3, the HTBI primer set was used together with the Qiagen OneStep RT-PCR kit. Most expanded thyroid clonotypes (frequency above 0.001) were also detected in blood, a finding suggesting that blood repertoires may reflect thyroid immune responses. A 13 V-J signature model separated ophthalmopathy from stable hyperthyroidism, with approximately 87% sensitivity and roughly 81% specificity in cross-validation and 80%/75% in testing. In validation, progression to ophthalmopathy was predicted by the model with around 71% sensitivity and roughly 72% specificity, a median of about 6 months before onset. A discovery cohort of roughly 100 patients, roughly 43 with Graves' ophthalmopathy and over 55 with stable Graves' hyperthyroidism, was used to find distinguishing TCR V-J signatures. Prospective prediction of ophthalmopathy was tested in an independent validation cohort of approximately 19 hyperthyroidism patients and roughly 16 patients who later progressed to ophthalmopathy. The approximately 98 discovery patients were randomly divided into training and test sets at a 7:3 ratio. In several Graves' hyperthyroidism patients, the study also compared T-cell repertoires from thyroid tissue with T-cell repertoires from blood. Following sampling, methimazole starting at 30 mg daily was given to hyperthyroidism patients, and high-dose intravenous methylprednisolone was given to ophthalmopathy patients. The libraries were constructed in a second round of multiplex PCR and then size-selected and purified. The libraries were sequenced on an Illumina HiSeq2000 using paired-end 100 bp reads. Raw data were processed with SOAPnuke, discarding reads with adapters, uncalled bases, mean Phred below 15, or no exact constant-primer or identifier match. COPE v1.2.5 was used to merge the high-quality paired reads, and each unique nucleotide sequence was defined as a clonotype. MiTCR v1.1 was used to align clonotypes to the IMGT TRBV, TRBD and TRBJ reference segments. The analysis included only V-J combinations with a frequency above 0.0001, which together covered more than 98% of the repertoires. The TCS score was defined as F50 (clonal expansion) divided by E x V (chaos), with BLOSUM62-based TCRdist calculated between CDR3 peptides within each V-J. Welch's t-statistics and random forest reduced some 510 V-J features to 13, which were used in a naive Bayes classifier (R e1071). No statistical method was used to set the sample size in advance, and investigators knew the group allocation. According to the paper, TCR Vbeta CDR3 sequencing was carried out on some 130 peripheral blood samples, which came from fewer than 50 ophthalmopathy, approximately 78 hyperthyroidism and roughly 17 progressor patients.

This TCR was recovered from a woman aged 25 to 39 with Graves disease. Donor details come from another sample of the same person, matched by shared clones. The rearrangement joined TRBV15 to TRBJ2-1; the D segment cannot be called with confidence. The sequences come from peripheral blood mononuclear cells (PBMCs), collected at new diagnosis, from a patient treated with antithyroid drugs. The DNA sequence is given as TGTGCCACCAGCAGAGAAGCCCCGTTCCTGAGCGAGCAGTTCTTC. Its protein product is CATSREAPFLSEQFF.